Presented here are 7 T cell receptor beta chains from one specimen sequenced in a study of technical replicates of blood from a few donors. Clones were sequenced by immunoSEQ multiplex PCR, and TCRdb holds only the in-frame ones, with some missing. Among about 94,000 clones, around 95% were seen once, and the ten largest hold approximately 0.22%. Sequencing input: T cells isolated from PBMCs. The source is a human donor in good health.

CDR3 sequence: CASSVGGGRTGELFF. The CDR3 DNA follows: TGTGCCAGCAGCGTAGGAGGGGGACGCACCGGGGAGCTGTTTTTT. The gene calls are TRBV9 and TRBJ2-2, with a weak D call TRBD1 (6 bases). The CDR3 has 15 residues. The germline CDR1 and CDR2 sequences are SGDLS and YYNGEE. The germline V and J ends were trimmed by 0 bases and 4 bases, with 10 bases remaining between them.

The rearrangement joins TRBV6-5 to TRBJ1-6; perhaps TRBD1 as D (6 bases). This CDR3 comprises 14 residues. The ends were cut back, 3 bases at V and 11 bases at J, with 14 bases in the middle. Germline CDR1 is MNHEY and CDR2 is SVGAGI. CDR3 DNA: TGTGCCAGCAGTTATACTCAGGGGCGTACACCCCTCCACTTT. It is translated as CASSYTQGRTPLHF.

This chain connects TRBV6-5 to TRBJ1-2, with D hard to call. Germline values: CDR1 MNHEY, CDR2 SVGAGI. The V end lost 2 bases, the J end lost 5 bases, and 9 bases lay between the germline ends. This CDR3 has 13 residues. DNA for the CDR3: TGTGCCAGCAGTTACACGGGCGGGTATGGCTACACCTTC. Residues: CASSYTGGYGYTF.

V and J are TRBV5-6 and TRBJ1-1; 10 positions agree with TRBD1. Germline values: CDR1 SGHDT, CDR2 YYEEEE. The J segment lost 5 bases and the V segment lost 0 bases, leaving 4 bases of the junction unmatched. The CDR3 totals 15 residues. The CDR3 DNA reads TGTGCCAGCAGCTTGGTATTGGGACAGGGGACTGAAGCTTTCTTT. Encoded protein: CASSLVLGQGTEAFF.

The J gene is TRBJ1-1, the V gene TRBV27; TRBD1 agrees at 11 bases. The V gene's germline CDR1 is MNHEY and CDR2 SMNVEV (reference sequence). V lost 5 bases to trimming and J lost 4 bases; unmatched junction nucleotides: 3. This CDR3 comprises 14 residues. CDR3 DNA sequence: TGTGCCAGCAGTCCGGGGACAGGGGGCACTGAAGCTTTCTTT. As protein: CASSPGTGGTEAFF.

The chain combines TRBV5-4 with TRBJ2-7; TRBD1 matches 7 bases. Germline V gives CDR1 SGHNT, CDR2 YYREEE (reference sequence). The CDR3 runs 15 residues. V shed 4 bases and J 2 bases; nucleotides not matched to a gene: 9. In DNA form, the CDR3 reads TGTGCCAGCAGCCCATCCGGGACAGCAGCCTACGAGCAGTACTTC. Residues: CASSPSGTAAYEQYF.

The chain joins TRBV5-1 to TRBJ2-3; 11 bases fit TRBD2. Losses at the gene ends were 4 bases for V and 1 base for J; bases not matched to a gene: 2. The CDR3 is 15 residues long. Germline-derived CDR1 and CDR2 are SGHRS and YFSETQ. The CDR3 coding sequence is TGCGCCAGCAGCGCGGGACTAGCGGGCACAGATACGCAGTATTTT. Translated: CASSAGLAGTDTQYF. Together with reference TRBV5-1 and TRBJ2-3, the CDR3 gives the full variable domain: KAGVTQTPRYLIKTRGQQVTLSCSPISGHRSVSWYQQTPGQGLQFLFEYFSETQRNKGNFPGRFSGRQFSNSRSEMNVSTLELGDSALYLCASSAGLAGTDTQYFGPGTRLTVL.